The entry below describes one T cell receptor beta chain. Its specificity is not known. This sample stems from a study of cytomegalovirus exposure and HLA in healthy donors. The assay was immunoSEQ multiplex PCR, and TCRdb's table has in-frame clones only and misses some. The repertoire holds about 110,000 clones, with around nine tenths as singletons. Broader study findings: Cytomegalovirus-associated TCR beta chains were listed, numbering roughly 150.

Sequencing was carried out using PBMCs. The sequence was obtained from a woman aged 18-29 years in good health and CMV-seronegative.

The CDR3 spells CASSFVRGLVGEQYF. DNA of the CDR3: TGTGCCAGCAGTTTTGTGAGGGGGCTAGTCGGGGAGCAGTACTTC. The gene calls are TRBV28 and TRBJ2-7; TRBD1 matches at 7 bases. The germline gives CDR1 MDHEN, CDR2 SYDVKM. V shed 3 bases, J shed 7 bases, and the junction held 12 bases outside the gene matches. The CDR3 loop spans 15 amino acids.